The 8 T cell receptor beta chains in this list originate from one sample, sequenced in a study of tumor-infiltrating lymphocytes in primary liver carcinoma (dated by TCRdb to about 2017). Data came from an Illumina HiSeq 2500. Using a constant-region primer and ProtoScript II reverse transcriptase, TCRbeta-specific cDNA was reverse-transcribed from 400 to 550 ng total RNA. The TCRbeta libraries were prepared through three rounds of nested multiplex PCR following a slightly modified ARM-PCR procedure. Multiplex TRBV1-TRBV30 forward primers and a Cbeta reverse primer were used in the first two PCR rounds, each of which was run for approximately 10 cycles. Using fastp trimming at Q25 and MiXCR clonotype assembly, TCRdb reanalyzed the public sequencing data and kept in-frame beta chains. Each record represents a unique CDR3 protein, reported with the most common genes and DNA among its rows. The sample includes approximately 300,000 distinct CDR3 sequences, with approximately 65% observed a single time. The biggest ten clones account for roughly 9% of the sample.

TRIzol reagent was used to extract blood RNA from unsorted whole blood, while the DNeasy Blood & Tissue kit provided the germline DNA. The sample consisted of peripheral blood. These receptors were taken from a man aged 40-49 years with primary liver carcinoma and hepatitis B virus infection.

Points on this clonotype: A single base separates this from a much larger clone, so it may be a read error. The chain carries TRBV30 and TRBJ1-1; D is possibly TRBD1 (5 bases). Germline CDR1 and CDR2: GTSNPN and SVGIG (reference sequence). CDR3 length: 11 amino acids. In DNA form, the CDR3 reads TGTTCCTGGACTAGGGGCACTGAAGCTTTCTTT. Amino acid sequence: CSWTRGTEAFF.

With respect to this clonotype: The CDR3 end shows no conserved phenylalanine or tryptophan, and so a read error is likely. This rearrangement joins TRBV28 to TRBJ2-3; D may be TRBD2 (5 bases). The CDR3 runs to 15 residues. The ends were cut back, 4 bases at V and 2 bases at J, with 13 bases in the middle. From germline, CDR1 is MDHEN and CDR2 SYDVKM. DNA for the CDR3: TGTGCCAGCAGTTCCTTGGACTTCCACACAGATACGCAGTATTCT. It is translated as CASSSLDFHTDTQYS.

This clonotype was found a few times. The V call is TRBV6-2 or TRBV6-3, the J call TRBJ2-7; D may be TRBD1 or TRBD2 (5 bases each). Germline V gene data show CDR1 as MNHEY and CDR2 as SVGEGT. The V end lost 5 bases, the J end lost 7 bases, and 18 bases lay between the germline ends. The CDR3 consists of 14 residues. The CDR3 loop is CASSPGTYPCEQYF. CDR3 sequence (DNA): TGTGCCAGCAGTCCCGGGACCTATCCGTGTGAGCAGTACTTC.

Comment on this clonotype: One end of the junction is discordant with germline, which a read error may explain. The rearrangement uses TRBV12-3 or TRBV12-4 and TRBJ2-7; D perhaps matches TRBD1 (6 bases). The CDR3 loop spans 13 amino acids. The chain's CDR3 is CASSPTQGAERYF. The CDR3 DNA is TGTGCCAGTAGTCCTACACAGGGAGCGGAGCGGTACTTC.

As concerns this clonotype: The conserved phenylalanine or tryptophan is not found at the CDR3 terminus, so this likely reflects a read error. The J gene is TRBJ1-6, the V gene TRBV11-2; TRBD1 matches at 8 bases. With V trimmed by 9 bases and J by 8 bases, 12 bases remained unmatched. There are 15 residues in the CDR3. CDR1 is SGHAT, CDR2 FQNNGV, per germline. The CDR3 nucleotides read TGTGCCAGTAGCCGCGAGGACAGGGCCTATTCACCCCTCCACATT. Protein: CASSREDRAYSPLHI.

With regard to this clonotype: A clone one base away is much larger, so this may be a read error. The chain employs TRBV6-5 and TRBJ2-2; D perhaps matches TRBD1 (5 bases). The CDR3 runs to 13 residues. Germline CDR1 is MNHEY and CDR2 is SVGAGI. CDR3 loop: CASRPGNTRELFF. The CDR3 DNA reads TGTGCCAGCAGGCCAGGGAACACCCGGGAGCTGTTTTTT.

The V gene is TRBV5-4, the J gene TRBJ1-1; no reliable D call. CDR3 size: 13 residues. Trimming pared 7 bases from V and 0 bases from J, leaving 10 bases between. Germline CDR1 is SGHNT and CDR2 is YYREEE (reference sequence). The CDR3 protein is CASGPRMNTEAFF. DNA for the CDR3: TGTGCCAGCGGCCCTAGGATGAACACTGAAGCTTTCTTT.

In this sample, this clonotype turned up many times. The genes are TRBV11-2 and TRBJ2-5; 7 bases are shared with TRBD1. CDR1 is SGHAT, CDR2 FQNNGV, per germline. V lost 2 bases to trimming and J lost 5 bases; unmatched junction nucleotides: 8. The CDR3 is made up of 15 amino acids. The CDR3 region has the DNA TGTGCCAGCAGCTTAAGCCGACAGGGTGGGGAGACCCAGTACTTC. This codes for CASSLSRQGGETQYF.